A single sample gave rise to the 8 T cell receptor beta chains below, sequenced in a study of T cell repertoires in cytomegalovirus infection. TCRdb itself ran the reads through MiXCR, one entry per CDR3 protein. The table has approximately 97,000 distinct CDR3 sequences, about 17% seen once. The sequenced sample was PBMCs. The receptor source for this set is a human donor in good health (CMV status not recorded). Some clones in this sample may be carry-over from other donors' samples.

Turning to this clonotype: One end of the junction varies from germline; a read error may be responsible. The V gene is TRBV28, the J gene TRBJ2-7; D is undetermined. From germline, CDR1 is MDHEN and CDR2 SYDVKM. This CDR3 comprises 11 residues. Written as DNA, the CDR3 is TGTGCCAGCAGGGAAAGGTACGATCAGTACTTC. It encodes CASRERYDQYF.

This clonotype was counted between two and nine times. The chain carries TRBV7-9 and TRBJ1-1; TRBD1 agrees at 7 bases. CDR1 SEHNR and CDR2 FQNEAQ come from the germline V gene (reference sequence). With V trimmed by 8 bases and J by 6 bases, 6 bases remained unmatched. CDR3 size: 12 residues. The CDR3 spells CASRTGDAEAFF. Here the CDR3 DNA reads TGTGCCAGCCGAACAGGGGACGCTGAAGCTTTCTTT.

This clonotype has ten or more counts. This chain joins TRBV7-6 and TRBJ2-7, with TRBD2 identical over 8 bases. J gave up 3 bases and V 0 bases, and 4 bases lay outside the gene matches. In germline, CDR1 is SGHVS, CDR2 FNYEAQ. CDR3 length equals 15 residues. CDR3 residues: CASSLAAGEFYEQYF. As DNA, the CDR3 is TGTGCCAGCAGCTTAGCAGCGGGGGAGTTCTACGAGCAGTACTTC.

This clonotype was detected many times. DNA of the CDR3: TGTGCCAGCAGCTTATCCGGCGGTGAGCAGTTCTTC. It translates to CASSLSGGEQFF. The genes are TRBV11-2 and TRBJ2-1; no firm D call. The germline V and J ends were trimmed by 2 bases and 9 bases, with 8 bases remaining between them. CDR1 and CDR2 (germline): SGHAT, FQNNGV. The CDR3 extends over 12 amino acids.

Many counts were recorded for this clonotype. The J gene is TRBJ2-7, the V gene TRBV7-9; D may be TRBD2 (5 bases). Germline loops: CDR1 SEHNR, CDR2 FQNEAQ (reference sequence). With 1 base removed from V and 1 base from J, the gap between germline ends came to 14 bases. This CDR3 has 16 residues. CDR3 in amino acids: CASSLESGVVSYEQYF. The CDR3 DNA reads as TGTGCCAGCAGCTTAGAGTCCGGGGTGGTATCCTACGAGCAGTACTTC.

The table lists this clonotype with many counts. This chain joins TRBV7-8 and TRBJ1-4; perhaps TRBD1 as D (6 bases). The CDR3 loop spans 20 amino acids. Trimming stripped 1 base from V and 2 bases from J, with 23 bases between. In germline, CDR1 is SGHVS, CDR2 FQNEAQ. As DNA, the CDR3 is TGTGCCAGCAGCTTAGAGAGGGGAACGGGGGCAGGCGGCACTAATGAAAAACTGTTTTTT. It is translated as CASSLERGTGAGGTNEKLFF.

This clonotype ranks as medium-sized. The chain employs TRBV7-2 and TRBJ1-2; weak D call: TRBD1 (5 bases). CDR1 is SGHTA, CDR2 FQGNSA, per germline. V lost 6 bases and J 3 bases, leaving 14 bases between the germline ends. This CDR3 has 14 amino acids. This CDR3 is CASSPRAGDYGYTF. The CDR3 DNA follows: TGTGCCAGCAGTCCCCGGGCGGGGGACTATGGCTACACCTTC.

The chain uses TRBV7-6 and TRBJ1-3, with unresolved D. Per germline, CDR1 SGHVS and CDR2 FNYEAQ. Trimming took 1 base from V and 4 from J, leaving 8 bases between them. The CDR3 totals 14 residues. DNA of the CDR3: TGTGCCAGCAGCTTAGATAGGACGGGAAACACCATATATTTT. Translated, it gives CASSLDRTGNTIYF.